A single sample gave rise to the 14 T cell receptor beta chains below, sequenced in a study of beta chain features in type 1 diabetes. For these TCRs, the target antigens are not known. Study results and caveats: Moderate but significant shortening of TCRB CDR3s was recorded in all four CD4+ subsets from Type 1 diabetes patients.

The study reverse transcribed the entire isolated RNA, so it sequenced expressed TCRB transcripts. Measured with immunoSEQ multiplex PCR; TCRdb has only the in-frame clones, and not every one. The sample contains almost 350,000 clones, approximately 9.7% of which appear only once. Material for sequencing was central memory CD4+ T cells from blood. The receptors here all came from a man younger than 40 with type 1 diabetes.

The chain combines TRBV27 with TRBJ1-6; weak D call: TRBD1 (6 bases). The CDR3 loop spans 16 amino acids. V gave up 5 bases and J gave up 4 bases, with 15 bases separating them. The germline V gene has CDR1 MNHEY and CDR2 SMNVEV (reference sequence). The CDR3 is CASSQRGASYNSPLHF. The CDR3, as DNA: TGTGCCAGCAGTCAACGGGGGGCTTCGTATAATTCACCCCTCCACTTT.

This clone was picked up a small number of times. CDR3 amino acids: CASSLLIAGGGNEQFF. The DNA of the CDR3 is TGCGCCAGCAGCTTGTTGATAGCGGGCGGAGGTAATGAGCAGTTCTTC. The chain couples TRBV5-1 to TRBJ2-1, with TRBD2 identical over 7 bases. The CDR3 is made up of 16 amino acids. Germline V CDR1 and CDR2: SGHRS, YFSETQ. V shed 1 base and J 7 bases; nucleotides not matched to a gene: 11.

The rearrangement uses TRBV2 and TRBJ2-7; tentatively, D is TRBD2 (6 bases). The germline CDR1 and CDR2 sequences are SNHLY and FYNNEI. V shed 9 bases and J shed 0 bases, with 12 bases lying between them. CDR3 length: 13 residues. CDR3 coding DNA: TGTGCCAGTATACCGGGGGTCTCCTACGAGCAGTACTTC. Protein product: CASIPGVSYEQYF.

The rearrangement joins TRBV7-2 to TRBJ2-7; the match to TRBD1 covers 8 bases. The CDR3 consists of 15 residues. V shed 5 bases, J shed 2 bases, and the junction held 8 bases outside the gene matches. CDR1 is SGHTA, CDR2 FQGNSA, per germline. The CDR3 DNA sequence: TGTGCCAGCAGCACAGGGGGGACTGGGACCTACGAGCAGTACTTC. Translated, it gives CASSTGGTGTYEQYF. The variable domain in full, with the rest retrieved from reference TRBV7-2 and TRBJ2-7, is GAGVSQSPSNKVTEKGKDVELRCDPISGHTALYWYRQSLGQGLEFLIYFQGNSAPDKSGLPSDRFSAERTGGSVSTLTIQRTQQEDSAVYLCASSTGGTGTYEQYFGPGTRLTVT.

The chain joins TRBV7-2 to TRBJ1-6, with D hard to call. Deletions cut 2 bases from V and 10 bases from J, with 6 bases between. Germline-derived CDR1 and CDR2 are SGHTA and FQGNSA. This CDR3 region has 12 residues. CDR3 amino acids: CASSLRKSPLHF. The CDR3 DNA is TGTGCCAGCAGCTTAAGGAAATCACCCCTCCACTTT.

This clone was counted between two and nine times. The V gene is TRBV19, the J gene TRBJ1-5, with D uncertain. From germline, CDR1 is LNHDA and CDR2 SQIVND (reference sequence). This CDR3 spans 14 amino acids. Trimming removed 7 bases at V and 2 bases at J, with 12 bases between. CDR3 loop: CASMGPIGNQPQHF. Written as DNA, the CDR3 is TGTGCCAGTATGGGCCCCATCGGCAATCAGCCCCAGCATTTT.

The chain carries TRBV6-1 and TRBJ2-2; possibly TRBD1 for D (6 bases). Between the trimmed V and J ends, which lost 6 bases and 6 bases, there was a span of 14 bases. Germline assignment: CDR1 MNHNS and CDR2 SASEGT. CDR3 length: 14 residues. CDR3: CASREQGPAGELFF. The CDR3 coding sequence is TGTGCCAGCAGGGAACAGGGCCCGGCCGGGGAGCTGTTTTTT.

The sample holds a few counts of this clone. This chain links TRBV28 with TRBJ2-7, with TRBD2 as a possible D gene (7 bases). The V end lost 5 bases, the J end lost 4 bases, and 18 bases lay between the germline ends. The CDR3 runs to 15 residues. Germline V CDR1 and CDR2: MDHEN, SYDVKM. The CDR3 nucleotides are TGTGCCAGCAGTGACGGCGGGGGCCGGGAGTACGAGCAGTACTTC. This gives the protein CASSDGGGREYEQYF.

This clone was observed at least ten times. The CDR3 reads CASSLDGSSYNEQFF. For the CDR3, the DNA is TGTGCCAGCAGCTTAGACGGGAGCTCCTACAATGAGCAGTTCTTC. The chain joins TRBV7-2 to TRBJ2-1, with TRBD2 as a possible D gene (6 bases). The CDR3 is 15 residues long. The V end lost 1 base, the J end lost 0 bases, and 7 bases lay between the germline ends. The V gene's germline CDR1 is SGHTA and CDR2 FQGNSA.

This clone came up a few times. The genes are TRBV5-1 and TRBJ2-1; TRBD2 matches at 9 bases. J gave up 3 bases and V 5 bases, and 6 bases lay outside the gene matches. CDR1 and CDR2 from the germline V gene are SGHRS and YFSETQ. CDR3 length equals 15 residues. The CDR3 loop reads CASRLAGDDYNEQFF. In DNA, the CDR3 is TGCGCCAGCAGATTAGCGGGGGACGACTACAATGAGCAGTTCTTC.

V gene TRBV6-6 combines with J gene TRBJ1-2, with D hard to call. The V gene's germline CDR1 is MNHNY and CDR2 SVGAGI (reference sequence). The CDR3 sequence is 15 residues long. Between the trimmed V and J ends, which lost 4 bases and 0 bases, there was a span of 12 bases. CDR3 loop: CASSSIQRPNYGYTF. Written as DNA, the CDR3 is TGTGCCAGCAGTTCGATTCAGAGACCTAACTATGGCTACACCTTC.

This clone was picked up a small number of times. V and J are TRBV27 and TRBJ2-7, with TRBD1 as a possible D gene (6 bases). The CDR3 length is 14 residues. Germline V CDR1 and CDR2: MNHEY, SMNVEV (reference sequence). Trimming pared 5 bases from V and 6 bases from J, leaving 17 bases between. In nucleotides, the CDR3 is TGTGCCAGCAGTCCAAATGACAGGCCCTCCGAGCAGTACTTC. Translation: CASSPNDRPSEQYF.

The CDR3 sequence is CASSSDGEQPQHF. In nucleotides, the CDR3 is TGCGCCAGCAGCTCAGACGGGGAGCAGCCCCAGCATTTT. This rearrangement joins TRBV5-1 to TRBJ1-5; no clear D gene. The germline CDR1 and CDR2 sequences are SGHRS and YFSETQ. V was trimmed by 3 bases and J by 7 bases, leaving 11 bases between them. This CDR3 has 13 residues.

The gene calls are TRBV25-1 and TRBJ2-3; no definite D call. The CDR3 runs to 13 residues. Germline V CDR1 and CDR2: MGHDK, SYGVNS. V was trimmed by 3 bases and J by 6 bases, leaving 10 bases between them. The CDR3, as DNA: TGTGCCAGCAGTGACCCAGGATTTGATACGCAGTATTTT. Amino acids: CASSDPGFDTQYF.